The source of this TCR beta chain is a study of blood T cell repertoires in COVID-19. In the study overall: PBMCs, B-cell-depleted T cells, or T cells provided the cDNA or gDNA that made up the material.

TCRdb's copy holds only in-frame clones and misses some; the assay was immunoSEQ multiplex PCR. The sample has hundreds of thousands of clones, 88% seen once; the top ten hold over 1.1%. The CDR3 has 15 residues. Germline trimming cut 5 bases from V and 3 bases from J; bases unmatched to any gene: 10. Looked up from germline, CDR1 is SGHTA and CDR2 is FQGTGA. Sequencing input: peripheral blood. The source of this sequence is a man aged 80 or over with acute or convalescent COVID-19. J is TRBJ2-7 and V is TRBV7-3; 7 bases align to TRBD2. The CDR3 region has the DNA TGTGCCAGCAGCCCGGGGGGAAGTCTTAACTACGAGCAGTACTTC. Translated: CASSPGGSLNYEQYF.